This entry lists 10 T cell receptor beta chains sequenced from one sample in a study of cytomegalovirus exposure and HLA in healthy donors (dated by TCRdb to 2016 to 2017). Receptor amplification or capture employed the immunoSEQ multiplex PCR assay. Held by TCRdb, this immuneACCESS table contains in-frame sequences only and omits some clones. Under half of the omission traces to an unresolved V gene where checked; the cause of the rest is unknown. The sample table holds approximately 300,000 clones, of which 70% to 90% were seen once. Around 0.84% of the sample belongs to the ten largest clones. The material sequenced was PBMCs. These receptors all stem from a woman under 30 in good health and CMV-seronegative.

This clone occurred once. The genes are TRBV12-5 and TRBJ1-2, with a tentative D call TRBD1 (6 bases). Germline V gene sequence: CDR1 LGHNT, CDR2 FRNRAP. The CDR3 has 16 residues. V was clipped by 5 bases and J by 1 base, with 17 bases between them. In nucleotides, the CDR3 is TGTGCTAGTGGTCCCCCGTCGGGGGGCCATAACTATGGCTACACCTTC. Translating gives CASGPPSGGHNYGYTF.

V usage is TRBV7-2 and J usage is TRBJ1-2; D is unclear. The CDR3 covers 15 residues. Germline CDR1 and CDR2: SGHTA and FQGNSA. V was shortened by 7 bases and J by 7 bases, with 22 bases between the two germline ends. CDR3: CASTQMLVLGIGYTF. The DNA of the CDR3 is TGTGCCAGCACCCAAATGTTAGTGCTCGGTATTGGCTACACCTTC. Filled out from reference TRBV7-2 and TRBJ1-2, the complete variable domain reads GAGVSQSPSNKVTEKGKDVELRCDPISGHTALYWYRQSLGQGLEFLIYFQGNSAPDKSGLPSDRFSAERTGGSVSTLTIQRTQQEDSAVYLCASTQMLVLGIGYTFGSGTRLTVV.

The rearrangement uses TRBV28 and TRBJ1-4; TRBD1 might be the D (5 bases). There are 14 residues in the CDR3. The germline V gene encodes CDR1 MDHEN and CDR2 SYDVKM. Trimming shortened V by 3 bases and J by 7 bases, and 12 bases separated the two germline ends. This chain's CDR3 is CASSFGGLSEKLFF. CDR3 DNA sequence: TGTGCCAGCAGTTTTGGGGGGTTGAGTGAAAAACTGTTTTTT.

With regard to this clone: Other DNA sequences of this sample code for an identical CDR3. This chain links TRBV6-5 with TRBJ2-7; the D gene is possibly TRBD1 (5 bases). This CDR3 is 14 amino acids long. Germline CDR1 is MNHEY and CDR2 is SVGAGI. V lost 6 bases, J lost 7 bases, and 19 bases lay in between. CDR3 sequence: CASSDSQGRNEQYF. The CDR3, as DNA: TGTGCCAGCAGCGACAGTCAGGGCAGGAATGAGCAGTACTTC.

V gene TRBV6-6 combines with J gene TRBJ1-5; D gene ambiguous. This CDR3 is 14 amino acids long. The germline V and J ends were trimmed by 8 bases and 3 bases, with 14 bases remaining between them. From germline, CDR1 is MNHNY and CDR2 SVGAGI (reference sequence). The CDR3 DNA reads as TGTGCCAGCGCCCAGGAATTTAACAATCAGCCCCAGCATTTT. It yields the protein CASAQEFNNQPQHF.

This chain links TRBV9 with TRBJ2-5; D perhaps matches TRBD2 (5 bases). The CDR3 is 15 amino acids. CDR1 is SGDLS, CDR2 YYNGEE, per germline. The V and J ends lost 0 bases and 5 bases respectively, with 14 bases between them. The CDR3 is CASSVAGSSGETQYF. The CDR3 DNA sequence: TGTGCCAGCAGCGTAGCTGGGTCCTCGGGGGAGACCCAGTACTTC.

The rearrangement uses TRBV18 and TRBJ1-1, with D possibly being TRBD1 (6 bases). Trimming pared 4 bases from V and 7 bases from J, leaving 13 bases between. The CDR3 totals 13 residues. In germline, CDR1 is KGHSH, CDR2 LQKENI. CDR3: CASSQQARGEAFF. Here the CDR3 DNA reads TGTGCCAGCTCACAACAAGCCAGGGGTGAAGCTTTCTTT.

The V call is TRBV9, the J call TRBJ2-5; maybe TRBD1 (6 bases). Trimming pared 2 bases from V and 5 bases from J, leaving 13 bases between. This CDR3 is built from 14 residues. CDR1 SGDLS and CDR2 YYNGEE come from the germline V gene. CDR3 DNA sequence: TGTGCCAGCAGCGTTGGGCCAGGGGCCGAGACCCAGTACTTC. Protein product: CASSVGPGAETQYF.

The rearrangement uses TRBV6-5 and TRBJ1-3; no definite D call. CDR1 and CDR2 from the germline V gene are MNHEY and SVGAGI. The CDR3 is 12 residues long. The V end lost 6 bases, the J end lost 3 bases, and 6 bases lay between the germline ends. The CDR3 DNA sequence: TGTGCCAGCAGCGGCGGTGGAAACACCATATATTTT. It codes for CASSGGGNTIYF.

The chain employs TRBV6-5 and TRBJ1-1; D is unresolved. The CDR3 is 13 amino acids. CDR1 is MNHEY and CDR2 is SVGAGI in the germline V gene. Trimming removed 2 bases at V and 8 bases at J, with 12 bases between. The CDR3 sequence: CASSYEAGSEAFF. As DNA, the CDR3 is TGTGCCAGCAGTTACGAGGCCGGCAGCGAAGCTTTCTTT.